This TCR beta chain was found in a study of identical twins. Study-level findings and limits: The study found weaker excess twin sharing in beta out-of-frame sequences. One should note that invariant MAIT and iNKT cells could partly confound zero-insertion analyses.

A universal primer site arose from template switching, and cDNA bore unique molecular identifiers. TCRdb called the 5' RACE reads again in MiXCR, with one record for every CDR3 protein. The sample contains 450,000 or so distinct CDR3 sequences, approximately 25% of which appear only once. Trimming took 6 bases from V and 5 from J, leaving 20 bases between them. This CDR3 contains 15 residues. The germline CDR1 and CDR2 sequences are MNHEY and SMNVEV (reference sequence). Points on this clonotype: Its antigen is unidentified.

The same sample was also used in a study of T cells expressing NK-cell markers. That paper adds: In a group of five to seven donors, dominant NKG2C+ clonotypes represented about 1.0-7.5% of CD8+ T cells.

Sequencing was carried out using CD4+ T cells sorted from blood. This clonotype originated in a woman younger than 35 in good health. The V and J genes are TRBV27 and TRBJ2-7; D may be TRBD1 (6 bases). CDR3 DNA: TGTGCCAGCAGGCCCAACAGGGATTTAACGGACGAGCAGTACTTC. Encoded protein: CASRPNRDLTDEQYF.